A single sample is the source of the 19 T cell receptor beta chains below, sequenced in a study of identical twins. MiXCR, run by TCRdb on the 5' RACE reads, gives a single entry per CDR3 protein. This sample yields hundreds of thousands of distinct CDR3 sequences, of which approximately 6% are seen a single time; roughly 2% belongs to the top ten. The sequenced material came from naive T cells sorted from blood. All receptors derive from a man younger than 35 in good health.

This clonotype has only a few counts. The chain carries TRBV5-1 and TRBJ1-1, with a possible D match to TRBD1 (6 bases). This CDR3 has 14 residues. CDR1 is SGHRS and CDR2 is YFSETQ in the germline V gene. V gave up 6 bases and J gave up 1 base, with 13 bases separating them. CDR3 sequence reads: CASKVQQGNTEAFF. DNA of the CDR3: TGCGCCAGCAAAGTACAACAGGGGAACACTGAAGCTTTCTTT. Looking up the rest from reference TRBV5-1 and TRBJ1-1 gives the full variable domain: KAGVTQTPRYLIKTRGQQVTLSCSPISGHRSVSWYQQTPGQGLQFLFEYFSETQRNKGNFPGRFSGRQFSNSRSEMNVSTLELGDSALYLCASKVQQGNTEAFFGQGTRLTVV.

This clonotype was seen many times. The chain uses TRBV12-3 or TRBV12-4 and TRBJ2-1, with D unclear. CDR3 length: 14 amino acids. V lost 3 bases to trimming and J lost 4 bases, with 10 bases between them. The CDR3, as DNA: TGTGCCAGCAGTTTCCCTGACGGGTACAATGAGCAGTTCTTC. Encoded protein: CASSFPDGYNEQFF.

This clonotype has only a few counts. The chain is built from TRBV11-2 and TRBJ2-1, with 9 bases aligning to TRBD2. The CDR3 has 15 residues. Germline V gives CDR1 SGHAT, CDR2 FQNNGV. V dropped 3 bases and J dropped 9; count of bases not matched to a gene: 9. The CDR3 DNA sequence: TGTGCCAGCAGCTTCTTGGTAGCGGGAGACAGTGAGCAGTTCTTC. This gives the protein CASSFLVAGDSEQFF.

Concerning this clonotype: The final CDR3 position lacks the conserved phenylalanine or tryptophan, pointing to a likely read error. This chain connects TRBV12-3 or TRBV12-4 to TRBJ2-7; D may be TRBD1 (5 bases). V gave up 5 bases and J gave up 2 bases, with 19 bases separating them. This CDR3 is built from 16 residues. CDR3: CASSADREWLPYEQYG. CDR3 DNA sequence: TGTGCCAGCAGTGCTGACAGAGAATGGCTTCCCTACGAGCAGTACGGC.

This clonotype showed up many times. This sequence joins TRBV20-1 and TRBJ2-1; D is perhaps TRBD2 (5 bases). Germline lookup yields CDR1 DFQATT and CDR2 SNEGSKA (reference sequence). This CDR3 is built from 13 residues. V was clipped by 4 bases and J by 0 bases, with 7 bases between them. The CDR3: CSAIRGSYNEQFF. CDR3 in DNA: TGCAGTGCTATCCGGGGCTCCTACAATGAGCAGTTCTTC.

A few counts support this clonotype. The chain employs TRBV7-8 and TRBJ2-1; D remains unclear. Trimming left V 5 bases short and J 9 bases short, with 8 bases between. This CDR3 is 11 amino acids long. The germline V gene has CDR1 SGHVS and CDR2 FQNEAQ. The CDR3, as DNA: TGTGCCAGCAGCCCCAAGACTGAGCAGTTCTTC. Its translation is CASSPKTEQFF.

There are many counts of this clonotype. The CDR3 loop reads CSVDWGAREQFF. In DNA form, the CDR3 reads TGCAGCGTTGATTGGGGGGCGCGTGAGCAGTTCTTC. The chain combines TRBV29-1 with TRBJ2-1; D possibly matches TRBD1 or TRBD2 (6 bases each). The CDR3 has 12 residues. With 3 bases removed from V and 9 bases from J, the gap between germline ends came to 12 bases. Per the germline V gene, CDR1 is SQVTM and CDR2 is ANQGSEA.

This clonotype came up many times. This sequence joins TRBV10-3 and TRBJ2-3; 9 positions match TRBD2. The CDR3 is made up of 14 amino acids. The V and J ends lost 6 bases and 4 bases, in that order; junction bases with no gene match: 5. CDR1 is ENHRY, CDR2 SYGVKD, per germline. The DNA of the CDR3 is TGTGCCATCAGCGGGACTAGCAAGGCAGATACGCAGTATTTT. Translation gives CAISGTSKADTQYF.

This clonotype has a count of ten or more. The chain's CDR3 is CASSAVGRRTYEQYF. The CDR3 nucleotides read TGTGCCAGCAGTGCCGTCGGCAGGCGAACCTACGAGCAGTACTTC. This rearrangement joins TRBV28 to TRBJ2-7; D unresolved. The V gene lost 5 bases and the J gene lost 2 bases, with 16 bases spanning the gap. Per the germline V gene, CDR1 is MDHEN and CDR2 is SYDVKM. The CDR3 runs 15 residues.

The CDR3: CSAATKAKTQYF. The CDR3 DNA reads TGCAGTGCGGCGACCAAGGCCAAGACCCAGTACTTC. The chain is built from TRBV20-1 and TRBJ2-5; no reliable D call. The CDR3 is made up of 12 amino acids. Trimming removed 6 bases from V and 6 bases from J, with 14 bases in between. Germline CDR1 reads DFQATT; CDR2 reads SNEGSKA (reference sequence).

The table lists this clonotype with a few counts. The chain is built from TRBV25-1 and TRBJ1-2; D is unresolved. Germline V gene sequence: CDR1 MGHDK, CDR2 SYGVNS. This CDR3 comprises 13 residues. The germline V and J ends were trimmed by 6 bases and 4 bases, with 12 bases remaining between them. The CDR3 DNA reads TGTGCCAGCAGCCCGGGCGGAATCTATGGCTACACCTTC. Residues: CASSPGGIYGYTF.

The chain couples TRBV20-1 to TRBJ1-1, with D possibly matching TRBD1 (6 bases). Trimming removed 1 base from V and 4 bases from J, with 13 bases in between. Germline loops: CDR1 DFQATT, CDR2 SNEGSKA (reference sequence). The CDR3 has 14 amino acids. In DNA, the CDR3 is TGCAGTGCTAGAGTTCGGGGGCTGGGCACTGAAGCTTTCTTT. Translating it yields CSARVRGLGTEAFF.

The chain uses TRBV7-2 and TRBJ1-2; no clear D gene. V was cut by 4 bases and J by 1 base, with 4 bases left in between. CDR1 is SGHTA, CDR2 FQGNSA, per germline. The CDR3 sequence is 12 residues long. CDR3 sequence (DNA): TGTGCCAGCAGCTCCTTTAACTATGGCTACACCTTC. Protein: CASSSFNYGYTF.

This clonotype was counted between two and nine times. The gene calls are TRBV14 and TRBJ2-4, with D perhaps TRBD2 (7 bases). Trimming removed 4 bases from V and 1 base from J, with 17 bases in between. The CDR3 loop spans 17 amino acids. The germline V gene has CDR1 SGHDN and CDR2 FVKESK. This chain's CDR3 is CASSPLGTGGAKNIQYF. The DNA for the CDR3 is TGTGCCAGCAGCCCGCTGGGGACGGGGGGCGCCAAAAACATTCAGTACTTC.

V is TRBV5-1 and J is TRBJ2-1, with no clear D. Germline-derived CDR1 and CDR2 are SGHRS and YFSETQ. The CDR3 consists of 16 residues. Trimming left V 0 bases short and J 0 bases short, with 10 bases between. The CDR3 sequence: CASSLEVGTSYNEQFF. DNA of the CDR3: TGCGCCAGCAGCTTGGAGGTGGGTACCTCCTACAATGAGCAGTTCTTC. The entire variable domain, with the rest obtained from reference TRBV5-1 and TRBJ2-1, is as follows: KAGVTQTPRYLIKTRGQQVTLSCSPISGHRSVSWYQQTPGQGLQFLFEYFSETQRNKGNFPGRFSGRQFSNSRSEMNVSTLELGDSALYLCASSLEVGTSYNEQFFGPGTRLTVL.

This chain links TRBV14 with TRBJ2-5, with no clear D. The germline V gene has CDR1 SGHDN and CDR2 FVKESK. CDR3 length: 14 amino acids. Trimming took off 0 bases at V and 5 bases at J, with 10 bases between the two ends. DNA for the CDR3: TGTGCCAGCAGCCAAGAGTATCGAAGGGAGACCCAGTACTTC. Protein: CASSQEYRRETQYF.

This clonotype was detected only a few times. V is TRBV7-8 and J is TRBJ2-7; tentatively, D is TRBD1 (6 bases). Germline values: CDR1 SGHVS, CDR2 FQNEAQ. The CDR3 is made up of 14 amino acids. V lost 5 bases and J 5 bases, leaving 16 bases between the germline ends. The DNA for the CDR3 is TGTGCCAGCAGCCGAAGAGTTGGGGGCCACGAGCAGTACGTC. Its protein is CASSRRVGGHEQYV.

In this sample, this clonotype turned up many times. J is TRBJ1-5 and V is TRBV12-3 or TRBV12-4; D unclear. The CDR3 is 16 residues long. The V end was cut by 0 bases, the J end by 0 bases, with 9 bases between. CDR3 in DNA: TGTGCCAGCAGTTTAGCGCTGGCGGATAGCAATCAGCCCCAGCATTTT. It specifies CASSLALADSNQPQHF.

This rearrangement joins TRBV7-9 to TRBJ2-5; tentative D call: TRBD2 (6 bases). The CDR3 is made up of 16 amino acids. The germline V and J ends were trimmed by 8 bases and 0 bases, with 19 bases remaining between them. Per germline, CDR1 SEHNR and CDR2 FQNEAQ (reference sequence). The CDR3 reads CASYPGGTLYQETQYF. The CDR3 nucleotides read TGTGCCAGCTACCCAGGAGGGACTCTGTACCAAGAGACCCAGTACTTC.